Below, 21 T cell receptor beta chains from the same sample are listed, as sequenced in a study of blood T cells in healthy people across ages. Sample-barcoded 5' priming and a J-beta primer mix drove a second PCR of roughly 6 to 12 cycles. TCRdb processed the 5' RACE reads anew with MiXCR; each CDR3 protein has one entry. The data contain 950,000 to 1,200,000 distinct CDR3 sequences, 35% to 40% of them singletons. Specimen: blood. These receptors were collected from a man younger than 35 in good health.

With regard to this clonotype: One end of the junction varies from germline; a read error may be responsible. V usage is TRBV10-3 and J usage is TRBJ1-1; no clear D gene. This CDR3 spans 15 amino acids. Per germline, CDR1 ENHRY and CDR2 SYGVKD. The CDR3: CAISGGPRETTEAFF. Here the CDR3 DNA reads TGTGCCATCAGTGGAGGGCCAAGGGAGACCACTGAAGCTTTTTTT.

The chain has TRBV6-6 and TRBJ2-1, with D possibly TRBD2 on 5 matching bases. The CDR3 runs to 14 residues. V was cut by 5 bases and J by 7 bases, with 15 bases left in between. Germline CDR1 MNHNY, CDR2 SVGAGI (reference sequence). The chain's CDR3 is CASSSGPAWNEQFF. For the CDR3, the DNA is TGTGCCAGCAGTAGCGGACCCGCTTGGAATGAGCAGTTCTTC.

To note about this clonotype: A read error may be the cause here, since a much bigger clone is one base away. The rearrangement links TRBV20-1 to TRBJ2-3; D tentatively fits TRBD1 or TRBD2 (5 bases each). CDR3 size: 13 residues. The germline gives CDR1 DFQATT, CDR2 SNEGSKA (reference sequence). CDR3: CSAAEGSIDTQYF. Here the CDR3 DNA reads TGCAGTGCTGCAGAGGGGAGCATAGATACGCAGTATTTT.

The chain links TRBV5-1 to TRBJ2-7; TRBD1 might be the D (6 bases). The V end lost 3 bases, the J end lost 1 base, and 14 bases lay between the germline ends. The CDR3 has 15 residues. Germline V gene lookup returns CDR1 SGHRS and CDR2 YFSETQ. DNA of the CDR3: TGCGCCAGCAGCTACAGGGCCGGGGAGTCCTACGAGCAGTACTTC. Translation: CASSYRAGESYEQYF.

V and J are TRBV10-3 and TRBJ1-1; 7 bases are a match to TRBD1. Germline CDR1 is ENHRY and CDR2 is SYGVKD. The CDR3 has 13 residues. J was trimmed by 4 bases and V by 5 bases; bases with no gene match: 4. The CDR3 nucleotides read TGTGCCATCAGTAACGACAGGGCCACTGAAGCTTTCTTT. Protein sequence: CAISNDRATEAFF.

The genes are TRBV5-1 and TRBJ1-6; TRBD1 agrees at 7 bases. The CDR3 totals 16 residues. Germline CDR1 reads SGHRS; CDR2 reads YFSETQ. V lost 4 bases, J lost 6 bases, and 10 bases stayed unmatched. Here the CDR3 reads CASSQTTGTVNSPLHF. The CDR3 bases are TGCGCCAGCAGCCAAACCACAGGGACAGTTAATTCACCCCTCCACTTT.

This clonotype was recorded once. This rearrangement joins TRBV20-1 to TRBJ1-2; D unresolved. V was pared by 6 bases and J by 7 bases, with 27 bases between. Germline assignment: CDR1 DFQATT and CDR2 SNEGSKA (reference sequence). There are 16 residues in the CDR3. For the CDR3, the DNA is TGCAGTGCAGAAGGATTGGCGGTAGCCTCTTCAGCTGGCTACACCTTC. This sequence encodes CSAEGLAVASSAGYTF.

The chain carries TRBV4-2 and TRBJ2-5; D may be TRBD1 or TRBD2 (5 bases each). The CDR3 extends over 16 amino acids. V lost 0 bases, J lost 0 bases, and 11 bases lay in between. Germline lookup yields CDR1 LGHNA and CDR2 YNFKEQ. DNA for the CDR3: TGTGCCAGCAGCCAAGATCTAGGGGACGACCAAGAGACCCAGTACTTC. Amino acids: CASSQDLGDDQETQYF.

The chain has TRBV19 and TRBJ1-2; D is undetermined. CDR1 is LNHDA and CDR2 is SQIVND in the germline V gene (reference sequence). The CDR3 covers 14 residues. The V end was cut by 5 bases, the J end by 3 bases, with 13 bases between. The CDR3 protein is CASSPGNFDYGYTF. The CDR3 DNA reads as TGTGCCAGTAGTCCCGGAAACTTCGACTATGGCTACACCTTC. Using reference TRBV19 and TRBJ1-2 for the parts outside the CDR3, the full variable domain is DGGITQSPKYLFRKEGQNVTLSCEQNLNHDAMYWYRQDPGQGLRLIYYSQIVNDFQKGDIAEGYSVSREKKESFPLTVTSAQKNPTAFYLCASSPGNFDYGYTFGSGTRLTVV.

This clonotype was counted between two and nine times. V and J are TRBV6-6 and TRBJ2-1; 8 bases fit TRBD2. The CDR3 spans 14 residues. Germline V lookup: CDR1 MNHNY, CDR2 SVGAGI (reference sequence). After removal of 6 bases from V and 5 bases from J, the junction contained 6 bases not matched to a gene. CDR3 residues: CASRNGGAHNEQFF. The CDR3 DNA is TGTGCCAGCAGGAACGGGGGGGCCCACAATGAGCAGTTCTTC.

V gene TRBV29-1 combines with J gene TRBJ2-3, with 8 bases fitting TRBD1. V was clipped by 7 bases and J by 4 bases; unmatched bases: 7. CDR3 length: 13 amino acids. Germline CDR1 is SQVTM and CDR2 is ANQGSEA. The CDR3 coding sequence is TGCAGCGGGGGGGACAGGTCCCCAGATACGCAGTATTTT. It translates to CSGGDRSPDTQYF.

This clonotype has just a few counts. V usage is TRBV10-3 and J usage is TRBJ2-3; D call uncertain. The V end lost 6 bases, the J end lost 0 bases, and 13 bases lay between the germline ends. CDR3 length: 15 amino acids. The germline V gene encodes CDR1 ENHRY and CDR2 SYGVKD. The CDR3 DNA is TGTGCCATCAGCGAGGACCCTTCTAGCACAGATACGCAGTATTTT. Translating gives CAISEDPSSTDTQYF.

J is TRBJ1-6 and V is TRBV2, with D hard to call. This CDR3 region has 10 residues. Germline V gives CDR1 SNHLY, CDR2 FYNNEI. V was shortened by 6 bases and J by 13 bases, with 7 bases between the two germline ends. The CDR3 nucleotides read TGTGCCAGCAGCGGCATTCCCCTCCACTTT. This sequence encodes CASSGIPLHF.

A few counts support this clonotype. The chain is built from TRBV5-1 and TRBJ1-2; D is perhaps TRBD1 (5 bases). CDR3 size: 15 residues. Germline V gives CDR1 SGHRS, CDR2 YFSETQ. V lost 0 bases and J lost 4, with 13 bases in between. The CDR3 is CASSLAGTGAYGYTF. As DNA, the CDR3 is TGCGCCAGCAGCTTGGCCGGGACTGGGGCCTATGGCTACACCTTC.

With regard to this clonotype: Since the CDR3 does not end with the conserved phenylalanine or tryptophan, this likely comes from a read error. The chain employs TRBV5-6 and TRBJ2-4, with D uncertain. The better agreement between TRBJ2-7 and the DNA end casts doubt on the J call. The germline CDR1 and CDR2 sequences are SGHDT and YYEEEE. The CDR3 covers 13 residues. CDR3 in amino acids: CASSLGARDEQYL. The CDR3, as DNA: TGTGCCAGCAGCTTGGGGGCAAGGGACGAGCAGTACCTC.

The chain carries TRBV25-1 and TRBJ2-3; weak D call: TRBD1 (5 bases). CDR3 length equals 13 residues. Germline values: CDR1 MGHDK, CDR2 SYGVNS. The V end was cut by 4 bases, the J end by 2 bases, with 7 bases between. CDR3 sequence (DNA): TGTGCCAGCAGTGGACAGATCACAGATACGCAGTATTTT. Its translation is CASSGQITDTQYF.

The CDR3 bases are TGTGCCAGCAGCCTTGGGCCCCTCGAGCAGTACTTC. It yields the protein CASSLGPLEQYF. V and J are TRBV5-4 and TRBJ2-7; D call uncertain. From germline, CDR1 is SGHNT and CDR2 YYREEE (reference sequence). CDR3 length: 12 residues. Trimming left V 4 bases short and J 6 bases short, with 11 bases between.

This clonotype turned up a few times. The genes are TRBV4-1 and TRBJ2-3, with 7 positions matching TRBD1. The CDR3 has 15 residues. The germline V gene has CDR1 MGHRA and CDR2 YSYEKL. V shed 1 base and J 4 bases; nucleotides not matched to a gene: 5. CDR3 sequence (DNA): TGCGCCAGCAGCCAAGCCGACAGGGCCCCAGATACGCAGTATTTT. Its protein is CASSQADRAPDTQYF.

The chain recombines TRBV7-7 with TRBJ2-2; D gene uncertain. V was shortened by 5 bases and J by 2 bases, with 12 bases between the two germline ends. The CDR3 runs to 15 residues. Per germline, CDR1 SSHAT and CDR2 FNYEAQ (reference sequence). The CDR3: CASSVSRQNTGELFF. The CDR3 DNA reads TGTGCCAGCAGCGTTAGTCGACAAAACACCGGGGAGCTGTTTTTT.

As regards this clonotype: One junction end does not reproduce the germline sequence, and a read error may be involved. The chain recombines TRBV9 with TRBJ1-2, with a tentative D call TRBD1 (5 bases). The CDR3 contains 21 residues. From germline, CDR1 is SGDLS and CDR2 YYNGEE. This CDR3 is CASTRLQLQGPYSKIPYGYTF. CDR3 bases: TGTGCCAGCACCCGGTTACAGCTCCAGGGCCCATATTCCAAGATTCCGTATGGCTACACCTTT. Complete variable domain (other parts from reference TRBV9 and TRBJ1-2): DSGVTQTPKHLITATGQRVTLRCSPRSGDLSVYWYQQSLDQGLQFLIQYYNGEERAKGNILERFSAQQFPDLHSELNLSSLELGDSALYFCASTRLQLQGPYSKIPYGYTFGSGTRLTVV.

The rearrangement joins TRBV28 to TRBJ1-1, with a tentative D call TRBD1 (5 bases). Trimming removed 2 bases from V and 7 bases from J, with 11 bases in between. The CDR3 contains 13 residues. From germline, CDR1 is MDHEN and CDR2 SYDVKM. CDR3 residues: CASSLAGRHEAFF. The CDR3 DNA is TGTGCCAGCAGTTTAGCGGGACGGCATGAAGCTTTCTTT.